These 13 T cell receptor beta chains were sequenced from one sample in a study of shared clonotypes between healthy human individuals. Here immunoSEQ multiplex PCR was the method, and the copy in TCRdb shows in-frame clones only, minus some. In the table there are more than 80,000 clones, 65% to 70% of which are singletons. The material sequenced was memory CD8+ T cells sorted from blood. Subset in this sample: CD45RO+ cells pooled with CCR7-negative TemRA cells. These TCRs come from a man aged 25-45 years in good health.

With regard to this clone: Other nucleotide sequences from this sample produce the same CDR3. The CDR3 reads CASSLGGGRYEQYF. In DNA form, the CDR3 reads TGCGCCAGCAGCTTGGGGGGAGGACGCTACGAGCAGTACTTC. The rearrangement links TRBV5-1 to TRBJ2-7; D is perhaps TRBD2 (6 bases). CDR1 and CDR2 from the germline V gene are SGHRS and YFSETQ. The V end was cut by 0 bases, the J end by 3 bases, with 10 bases between. The CDR3 loop spans 14 amino acids.

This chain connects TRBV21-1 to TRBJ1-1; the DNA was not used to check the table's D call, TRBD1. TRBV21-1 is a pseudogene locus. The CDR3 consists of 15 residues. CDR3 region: CASSKAGQGGTEAFF. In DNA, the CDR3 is TGTGCCAGCAGCAAAGCAGGACAGGGCGGCACTGAAGCTTTCTTT.

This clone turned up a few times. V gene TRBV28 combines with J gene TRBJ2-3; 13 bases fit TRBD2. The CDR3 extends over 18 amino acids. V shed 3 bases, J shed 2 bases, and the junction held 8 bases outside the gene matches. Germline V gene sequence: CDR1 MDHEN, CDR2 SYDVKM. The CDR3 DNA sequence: TGTGCCAGCAGTTTCGGACTAGCGGGAGAACAAGACACAGATACGCAGTATTTT. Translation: CASSFGLAGEQDTDTQYF.

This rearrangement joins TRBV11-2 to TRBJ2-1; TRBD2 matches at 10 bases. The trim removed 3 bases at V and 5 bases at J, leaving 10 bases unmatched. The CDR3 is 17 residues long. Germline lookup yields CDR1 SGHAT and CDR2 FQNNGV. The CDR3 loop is CASSFGRGTSVNNEQFF. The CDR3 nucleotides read TGTGCCAGCAGCTTCGGACGAGGGACTAGCGTTAACAATGAGCAGTTCTTC.

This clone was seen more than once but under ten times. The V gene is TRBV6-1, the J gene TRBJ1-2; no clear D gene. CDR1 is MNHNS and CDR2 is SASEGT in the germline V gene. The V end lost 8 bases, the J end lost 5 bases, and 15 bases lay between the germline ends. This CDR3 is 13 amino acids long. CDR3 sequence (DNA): TGTGCCAGCTCACCTCGGGCCTTTTATGGCTACACCTTC. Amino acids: CASSPRAFYGYTF.

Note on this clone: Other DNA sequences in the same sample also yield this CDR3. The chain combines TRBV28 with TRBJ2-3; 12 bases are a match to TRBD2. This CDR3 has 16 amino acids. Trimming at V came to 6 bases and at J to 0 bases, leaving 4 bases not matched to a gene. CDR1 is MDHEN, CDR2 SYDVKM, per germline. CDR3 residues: CASRRTSGTSTDTQYF. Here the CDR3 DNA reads TGTGCCAGCAGGCGGACTAGCGGGACTAGCACAGATACGCAGTATTTT. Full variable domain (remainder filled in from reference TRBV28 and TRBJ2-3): DVKVTQSSRYLVKRTGEKVFLECVQDMDHENMFWYRQDPGLGLRLIYFSYDVKMKEKGDIPEGYSVSREKKERFSLILESASTNQTSMYLCASRRTSGTSTDTQYFGPGTRLTVL.

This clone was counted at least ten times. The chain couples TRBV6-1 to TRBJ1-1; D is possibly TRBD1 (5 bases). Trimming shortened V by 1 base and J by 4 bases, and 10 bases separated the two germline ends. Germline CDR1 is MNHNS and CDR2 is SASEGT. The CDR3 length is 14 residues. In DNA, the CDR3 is TGTGCCAGCAGTGAAGGGTCAGGGCCCACTGAAGCTTTCTTT. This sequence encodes CASSEGSGPTEAFF.

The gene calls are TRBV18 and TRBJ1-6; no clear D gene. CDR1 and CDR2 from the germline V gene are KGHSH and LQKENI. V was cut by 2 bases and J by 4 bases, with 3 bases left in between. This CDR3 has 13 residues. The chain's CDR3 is CASSPDYNSPLHF. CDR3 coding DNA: TGTGCCAGCTCACCAGATTATAATTCACCCCTCCACTTT.

In DNA form, the CDR3 reads TGTGCCAGTACCAAATACACCGGTAGCAATCAGCCCCAGCATTTT. Encoded protein: CASTKYTGSNQPQHF. This chain connects TRBV19 to TRBJ1-5; D ambiguous. This CDR3 contains 15 residues. Germline assignment: CDR1 LNHDA and CDR2 SQIVND (reference sequence). Trimming removed 7 bases from V and 0 bases from J, with 13 bases in between.

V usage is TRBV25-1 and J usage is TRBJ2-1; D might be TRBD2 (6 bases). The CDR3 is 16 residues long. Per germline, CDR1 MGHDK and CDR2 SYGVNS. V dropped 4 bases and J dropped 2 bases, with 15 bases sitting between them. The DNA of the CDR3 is TGTGCCAGCAGTGGGATACTAGCAGCCACCTACAATGAGCAGTTCTTC. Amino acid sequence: CASSGILAATYNEQFF. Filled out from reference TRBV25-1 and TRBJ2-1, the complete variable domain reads EADIYQTPRYLVIGTGKKITLECSQTMGHDKMYWYQQDPGMELHLIHYSYGVNSTEKGDLSSESTVSRIRTEHFPLTLESARPSHTSQYLCASSGILAATYNEQFFGPGTRLTVL.

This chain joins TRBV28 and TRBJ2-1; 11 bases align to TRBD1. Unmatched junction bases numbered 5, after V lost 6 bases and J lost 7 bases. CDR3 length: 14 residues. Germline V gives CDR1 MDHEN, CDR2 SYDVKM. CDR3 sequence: CASRRDRGVNEQFF. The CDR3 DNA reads TGTGCCAGCAGAAGGGACAGGGGGGTTAATGAGCAGTTCTTC.

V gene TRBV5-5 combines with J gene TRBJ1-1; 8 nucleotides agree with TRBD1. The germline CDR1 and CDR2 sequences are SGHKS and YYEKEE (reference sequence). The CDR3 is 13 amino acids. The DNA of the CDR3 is TGTTCAGGGGGCTTAGGGGAGAACACTGAAGCTTTCTTT. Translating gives CSGGLGENTEAFF.

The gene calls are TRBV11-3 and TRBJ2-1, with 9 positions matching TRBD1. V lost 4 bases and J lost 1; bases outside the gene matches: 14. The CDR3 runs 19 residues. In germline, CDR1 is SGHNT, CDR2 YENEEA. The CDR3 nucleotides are TGTGCCAGCAGCTGCCGGGACAGGGCCCCCTATGCGTCCTACAATGAGCAGTTCTTC. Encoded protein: CASSCRDRAPYASYNEQFF.